The 17 T cell receptor beta chains below come from one sample, sequenced in a study of CXCR3-negative and CXCR3-positive naive CD8 T cells. Study outcomes and limitations: In CXCR3-positive naive cells, the TRB CDR3s were more hydrophobic than in CXCR3-negative naive cells.

For these receptors, no antigen is known. With UMI labels, 5' RACE was used to prepare the TRB cDNA libraries. TCRdb derives one entry per CDR3 protein from the 5' RACE reads, leaving out DNA. This table holds roughly 80,000 distinct CDR3 sequences. The sample was naive CXCR3+ CD8+ T cells from blood. Subset reported: CD45RO-CCR7+CD27+CD95- naive CD8+ T cells expressing CXCR3 (TNR3+). These receptors were obtained from a human donor in good health. Some clones in this sample may be carry-over from other donors' samples.

This rearrangement joins TRBV9 to TRBJ2-1; TCRdb designates TRBD1, a call that cannot be tested without DNA. The V gene's germline CDR1 is SGDLS and CDR2 YYNGEE. CDR3 length equals 15 residues. The CDR3 here is CASRYRTGEGNEQFF.

This sequence joins TRBV5-4 and TRBJ2-1; TCRdb selects TRBD2, and the lack of DNA leaves this call unchecked. The CDR3 has 12 amino acids. CDR1 is SGHNT, CDR2 YYREEE, per germline (reference sequence). The CDR3: CASSLGGPLQFF.

The J gene is TRBJ2-3, the V gene TRBV4-2; the TCRdb call, TRBD1, lacks DNA for checking. The CDR3 runs 12 residues. The germline V gene encodes CDR1 LGHNA and CDR2 YNFKEQ. The CDR3 is CASSQQDRPPYF.

The rearrangement joins TRBV5-4 to TRBJ2-3; the D gene TCRdb calls, TRBD2, cannot be checked with no DNA. In germline, CDR1 is SGHNT, CDR2 YYREEE (reference sequence). The CDR3 runs 15 residues. The CDR3 sequence: CASSAAGLPGDTQYF.

The chain has TRBV9 and TRBJ2-3. The germline gives CDR1 SGDLS, CDR2 YYNGEE. There are 12 residues in the CDR3. The CDR3 is CASSGDSGTQYF. Supplemented by reference TRBV9 and TRBJ2-3, the full variable domain reads DSGVTQTPKHLITATGQRVTLRCSPRSGDLSVYWYQQSLDQGLQFLIQYYNGEERAKGNILERFSAQQFPDLHSELNLSSLELGDSALYFCASSGDSGTQYFGPGTRLTVL.

The V gene is TRBV7-3, the J gene TRBJ2-7; TCRdb returns TRBD1, unconfirmable since there is no DNA. Germline V gene data show CDR1 as SGHTA and CDR2 as FQGTGA. CDR3 length: 13 residues. The CDR3 loop reads CASSATGDSEQYF.

The chain recombines TRBV4-2 with TRBJ1-1; TCRdb proposes TRBD1, but this gene call is untestable without DNA. The CDR3 is 15 amino acids. Germline CDR1 is LGHNA and CDR2 is YNFKEQ. CDR3 in amino acids: CASSHEDGGNTEAFF.

V is TRBV29-1 and J is TRBJ2-3. CDR1 SQVTM and CDR2 ANQGSEA come from the germline V gene. The CDR3 loop spans 12 amino acids. CDR3 loop: CSVADFTDTQYF.

J is TRBJ2-7 and V is TRBV12-3 or TRBV12-4. There are 12 residues in the CDR3. CDR3: CASSFPKGEQHF.

This rearrangement joins TRBV29-1 to TRBJ2-1; absent DNA, TCRdb's TRBD2 call cannot be checked. The CDR3 totals 15 residues. CDR1 SQVTM and CDR2 ANQGSEA come from the germline V gene. CDR3 amino acids: CSVEEELAGRNEQFF.

The rearrangement links TRBV20-1 to TRBJ2-7; as DNA is missing, the TRBD1 call by TCRdb cannot be tested. The CDR3 is 13 residues long. Germline V lookup: CDR1 DFQATT, CDR2 SNEGSKA (reference sequence). This CDR3 reads CSARRQGGDEQYF.

V gene TRBV29-1 combines with J gene TRBJ1-3. Germline assignment: CDR1 SQVTM and CDR2 ANQGSEA. CDR3 length equals 11 residues. CDR3 sequence: CSAETGNTIYF. The full variable domain, with the rest looked up from reference TRBV29-1 and TRBJ1-3, is SAVISQKPSRDICQRGTSLTIQCQVDSQVTMMFWYRQQPGQSLTLIATANQGSEATYESGFVIDKFPISRPNLTFSTLTVSNMSPEDSSIYLCSAETGNTIYFGEGSWLTVV.

The rearrangement links TRBV5-6 to TRBJ2-7; TCRdb lists TRBD1, though no DNA is available to test this call. Germline-derived CDR1 and CDR2 are SGHDT and YYEEEE. The CDR3 sequence is 16 residues long. CDR3 sequence reads: CASSPMDGTGPYEQYF.

The chain combines TRBV28 with TRBJ1-5. Germline V lookup: CDR1 MDHEN, CDR2 SYDVKM. This CDR3 is 13 amino acids long. This CDR3 is CASSLSARQPQHF.

The chain has TRBV5-6 and TRBJ2-2. CDR1 and CDR2 (germline): SGHDT, YYEEEE. The CDR3 contains 14 residues. The CDR3: CASSFWEPTGELFF.

The CDR3 sequence is CSVITGSYEQYF. V and J are TRBV29-1 and TRBJ2-7. The CDR3 is 12 amino acids. Germline CDR1 reads SQVTM; CDR2 reads ANQGSEA.

The V and J genes are TRBV7-9 and TRBJ2-7; TCRdb indicates TRBD1, and absent DNA this call remains unverified. The length of the CDR3 is 15 residues. Germline V lookup: CDR1 SEHNR, CDR2 FQNEAQ (reference sequence). The CDR3 reads CASSSRDRSSYEQYF. Supplemented by reference TRBV7-9 and TRBJ2-7, the full variable domain reads DTGVSQNPRHKITKRGQNVTFRCDPISEHNRLYWYRQTLGQGPEFLTYFQNEAQLEKSRLLSDRFSAERPKGSFSTLEIQRTEQGDSAMYLCASSSRDRSSYEQYFGPGTRLTVT.